These 2 T cell receptor beta chains originate from one sample sequenced in a study of OX40 agonist ivuxolimab in advanced cancers. This table comes from immunoSEQ multiplex PCR, and its TCRdb copy is limited to in-frame clones, with some not included. The sample comprises 75,000 to 100,000 clones, about 84% of which are singletons, and around 5.8% rests with the top ten. The starting material was CD4+ or CD8+ T cells sorted from blood, obtained in a trial of the OX40 agonist ivuxolimab. The receptors derive from an adult with an advanced solid tumor such as melanoma, head and neck, liver or kidney cancer.

This clone has a single count. The CDR3 region is CASSTSDSLGETQYF. CDR3 DNA: TGCGCCAGCAGCACCTCGGACAGCTTAGGAGAGACCCAGTACTTC. The chain uses TRBV5-1 and TRBJ2-5; possibly TRBD1 for D (6 bases). The CDR3 length is 15 residues. V was clipped by 4 bases and J by 4 bases, with 17 bases between them. Germline assignment: CDR1 SGHRS and CDR2 YFSETQ.

V usage is TRBV5-6 and J usage is TRBJ1-5; the D gene is possibly TRBD1 (6 bases). Germline V gene lookup returns CDR1 SGHDT and CDR2 YYEEEE. Trimming removed 0 bases at V and 6 bases at J, with 13 bases between. The CDR3 length is 15 residues. The CDR3 DNA is TGTGCCAGCAGCTTGGGACAGGATTTGATTCAGCCCCAGCATTTT. It yields the protein CASSLGQDLIQPQHF.